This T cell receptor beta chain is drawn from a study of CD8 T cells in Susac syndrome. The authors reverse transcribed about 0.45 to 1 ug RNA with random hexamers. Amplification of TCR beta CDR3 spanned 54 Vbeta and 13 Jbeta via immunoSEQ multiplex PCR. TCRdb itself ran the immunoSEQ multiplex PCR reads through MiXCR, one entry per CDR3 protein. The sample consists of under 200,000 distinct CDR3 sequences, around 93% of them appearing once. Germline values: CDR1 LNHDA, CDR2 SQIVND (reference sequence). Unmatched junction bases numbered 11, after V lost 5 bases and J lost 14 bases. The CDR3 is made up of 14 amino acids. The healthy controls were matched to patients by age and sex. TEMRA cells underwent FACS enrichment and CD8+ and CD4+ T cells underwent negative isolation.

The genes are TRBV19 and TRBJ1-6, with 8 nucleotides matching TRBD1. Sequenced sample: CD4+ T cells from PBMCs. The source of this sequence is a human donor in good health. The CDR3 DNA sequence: TGTGCCAGTAGTCCCGGGACAGGTCGCCTGACCCTCCACTTT. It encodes CASSPGTGRLTLHF.